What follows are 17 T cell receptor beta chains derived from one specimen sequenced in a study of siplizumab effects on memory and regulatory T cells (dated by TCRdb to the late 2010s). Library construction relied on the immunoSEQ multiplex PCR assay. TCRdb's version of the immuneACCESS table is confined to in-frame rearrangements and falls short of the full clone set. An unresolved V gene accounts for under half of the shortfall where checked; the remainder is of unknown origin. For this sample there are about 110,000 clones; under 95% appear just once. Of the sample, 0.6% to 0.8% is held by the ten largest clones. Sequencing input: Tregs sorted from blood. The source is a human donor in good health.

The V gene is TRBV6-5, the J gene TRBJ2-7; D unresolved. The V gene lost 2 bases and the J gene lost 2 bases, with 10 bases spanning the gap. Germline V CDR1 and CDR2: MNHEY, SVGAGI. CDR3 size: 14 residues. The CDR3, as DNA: TGTGCCAGCAGTTACGTGGATGTTACCTACGAGCAGTACTTC. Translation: CASSYVDVTYEQYF.

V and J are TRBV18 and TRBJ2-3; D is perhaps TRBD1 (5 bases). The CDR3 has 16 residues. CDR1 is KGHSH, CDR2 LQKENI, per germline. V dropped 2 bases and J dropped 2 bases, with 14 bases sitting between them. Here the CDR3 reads CASSPLPQGFTDTQYF. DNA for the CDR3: TGTGCCAGCTCACCATTGCCGCAGGGTTTCACAGATACGCAGTATTTT.

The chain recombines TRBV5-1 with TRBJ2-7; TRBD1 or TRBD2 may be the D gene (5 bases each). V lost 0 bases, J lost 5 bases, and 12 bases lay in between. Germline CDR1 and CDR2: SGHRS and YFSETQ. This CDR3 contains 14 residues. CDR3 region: CASSLGALGDEQYF. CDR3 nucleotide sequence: TGCGCCAGCAGCTTGGGAGCCCTGGGGGACGAGCAGTACTTC. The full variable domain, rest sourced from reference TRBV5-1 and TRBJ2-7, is KAGVTQTPRYLIKTRGQQVTLSCSPISGHRSVSWYQQTPGQGLQFLFEYFSETQRNKGNFPGRFSGRQFSNSRSEMNVSTLELGDSALYLCASSLGALGDEQYFGPGTRLTVT.

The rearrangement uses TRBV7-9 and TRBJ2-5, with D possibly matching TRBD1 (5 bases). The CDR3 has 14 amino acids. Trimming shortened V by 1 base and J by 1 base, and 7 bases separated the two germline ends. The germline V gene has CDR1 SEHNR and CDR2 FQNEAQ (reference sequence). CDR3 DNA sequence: TGTGCCAGCAGCTTAGTCAGGGCCCAAGAGACCCAGTACTTC. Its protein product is CASSLVRAQETQYF.

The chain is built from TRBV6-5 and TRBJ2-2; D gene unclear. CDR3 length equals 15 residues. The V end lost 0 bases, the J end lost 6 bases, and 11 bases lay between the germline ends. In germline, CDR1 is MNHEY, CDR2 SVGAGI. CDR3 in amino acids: CASSYSPDRPGELFF. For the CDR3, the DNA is TGTGCCAGCAGTTACTCCCCGGACCGTCCCGGGGAGCTGTTTTTT.

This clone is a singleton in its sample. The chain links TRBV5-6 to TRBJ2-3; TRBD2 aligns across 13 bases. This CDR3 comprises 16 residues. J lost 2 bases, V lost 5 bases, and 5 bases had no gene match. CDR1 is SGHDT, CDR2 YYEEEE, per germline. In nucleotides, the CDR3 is TGTGCCAGCAGAAGGACTAGCGGGGGCCTCACAGATACGCAGTATTTT. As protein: CASRRTSGGLTDTQYF.

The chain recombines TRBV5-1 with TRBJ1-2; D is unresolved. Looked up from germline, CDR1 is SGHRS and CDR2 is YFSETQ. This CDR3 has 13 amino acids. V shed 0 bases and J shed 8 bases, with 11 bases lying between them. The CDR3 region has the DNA TGCGCCAGCAGCTTGGGAAGGGAACAGGGCTACACCTTC. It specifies CASSLGREQGYTF. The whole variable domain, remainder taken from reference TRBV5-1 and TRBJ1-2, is KAGVTQTPRYLIKTRGQQVTLSCSPISGHRSVSWYQQTPGQGLQFLFEYFSETQRNKGNFPGRFSGRQFSNSRSEMNVSTLELGDSALYLCASSLGREQGYTFGSGTRLTVV.

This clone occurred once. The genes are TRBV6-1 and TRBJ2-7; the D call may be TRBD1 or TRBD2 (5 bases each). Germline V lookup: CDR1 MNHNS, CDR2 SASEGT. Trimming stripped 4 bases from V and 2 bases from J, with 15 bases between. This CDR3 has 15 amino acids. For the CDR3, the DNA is TGTGCCAGCAGTGCTCTTTCGGGGCCTCCCTACGAGCAGTACTTC. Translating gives CASSALSGPPYEQYF.

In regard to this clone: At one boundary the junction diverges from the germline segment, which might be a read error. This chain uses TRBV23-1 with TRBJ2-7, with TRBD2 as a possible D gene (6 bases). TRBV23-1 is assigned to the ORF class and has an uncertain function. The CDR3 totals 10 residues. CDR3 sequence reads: CASSHGGGAF. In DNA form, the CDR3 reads TGCGCCAGCAGTCACGGCGGAGGGGCCTTC.

CDR3: CASSLMGRDNQPQHF. DNA of the CDR3: TGTGCCAGCAGCTTAATGGGACGGGACAATCAGCCCCAGCATTTT. The J gene is TRBJ1-5, the V gene TRBV7-8; D is perhaps TRBD1 (5 bases). Germline CDR1 is SGHVS and CDR2 is FQNEAQ. The V end was cut by 2 bases, the J end by 3 bases, with 11 bases between. CDR3 length: 15 residues.

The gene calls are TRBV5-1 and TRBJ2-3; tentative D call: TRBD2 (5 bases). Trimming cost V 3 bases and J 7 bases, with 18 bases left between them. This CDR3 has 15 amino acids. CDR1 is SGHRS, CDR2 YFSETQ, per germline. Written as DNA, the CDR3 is TGCGCCAGCAGCTACTCGAGCGGCACAATATATACGCAGTATTTT. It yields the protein CASSYSSGTIYTQYF.

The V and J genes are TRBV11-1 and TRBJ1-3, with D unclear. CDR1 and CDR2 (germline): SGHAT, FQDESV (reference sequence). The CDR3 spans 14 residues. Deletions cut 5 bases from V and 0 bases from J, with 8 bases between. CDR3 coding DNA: TGTGCCAGCAGCCAAGGGATCTCTGGAAACACCATATATTTT. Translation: CASSQGISGNTIYF.

The CDR3 loop is CASSESRGSYNSPLHF. In DNA, the CDR3 is TGTGCCAGCAGTGAATCGAGGGGCTCCTATAATTCACCCCTCCACTTT. The chain has TRBV25-1 and TRBJ1-6; a possible D gene is TRBD1 (5 bases). This CDR3 has 16 residues. Germline V gene data show CDR1 as MGHDK and CDR2 as SYGVNS. Trimming left V 1 base short and J 0 bases short, with 7 bases between.

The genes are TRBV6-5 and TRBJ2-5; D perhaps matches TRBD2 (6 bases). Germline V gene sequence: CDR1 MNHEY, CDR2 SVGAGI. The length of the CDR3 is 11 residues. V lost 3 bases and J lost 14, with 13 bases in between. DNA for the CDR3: TGTGCCAGCAGTTATCAGGGAGGATTCTACTTC. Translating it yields CASSYQGGFYF.

The CDR3 region is CASTGLAGGSEQFF. The CDR3 nucleotides read TGTGCCAGCACGGGACTAGCGGGAGGTTCTGAGCAGTTCTTC. The V call is TRBV6-1, the J call TRBJ2-1, with TRBD2 matching over 15 bases. V dropped 7 bases and J dropped 9; count of bases not matched to a gene: 4. The CDR3 loop spans 14 amino acids. The germline V gene has CDR1 MNHNS and CDR2 SASEGT.

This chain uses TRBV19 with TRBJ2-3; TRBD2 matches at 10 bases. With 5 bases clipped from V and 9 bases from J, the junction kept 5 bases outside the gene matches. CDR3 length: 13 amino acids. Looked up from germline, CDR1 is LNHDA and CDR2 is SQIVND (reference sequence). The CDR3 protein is CASSERGGFTQYF. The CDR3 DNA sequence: TGTGCCAGTAGTGAGCGGGGGGGATTCACGCAGTATTTT.

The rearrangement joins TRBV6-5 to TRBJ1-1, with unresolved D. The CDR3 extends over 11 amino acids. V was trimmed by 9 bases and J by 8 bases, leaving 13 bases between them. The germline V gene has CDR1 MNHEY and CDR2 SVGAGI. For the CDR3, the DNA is TGTGCCAGTATACTATCTGGGGAAGCTTTCTTT. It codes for CASILSGEAFF.